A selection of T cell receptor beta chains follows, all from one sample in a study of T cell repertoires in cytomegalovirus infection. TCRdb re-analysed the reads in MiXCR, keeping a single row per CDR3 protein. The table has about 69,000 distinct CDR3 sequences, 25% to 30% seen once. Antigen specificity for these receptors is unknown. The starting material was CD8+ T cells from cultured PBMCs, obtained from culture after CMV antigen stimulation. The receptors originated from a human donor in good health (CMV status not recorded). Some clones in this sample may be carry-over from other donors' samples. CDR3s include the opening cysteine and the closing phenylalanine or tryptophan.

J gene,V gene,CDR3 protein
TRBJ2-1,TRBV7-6,CASSSTPGTSVVGEQFF
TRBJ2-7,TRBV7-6,CASSLGLAGTLASYEQYF
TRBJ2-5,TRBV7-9,CASTPGAADPSQETQYF
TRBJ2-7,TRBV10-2,CASSPTSGGADEQYF
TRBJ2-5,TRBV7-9,CASSPEEETQYF
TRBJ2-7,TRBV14,CASSQGYGEQYF
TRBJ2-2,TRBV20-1,CSAPQGGTENTGELFF
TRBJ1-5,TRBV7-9,CASSLIGDNQPQHF
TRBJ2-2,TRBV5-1,CASSFYTGELFF
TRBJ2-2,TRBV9,CASSVPSGGGTGELFF
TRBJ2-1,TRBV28,CASSLAGLAGGVEQFF
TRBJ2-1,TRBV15,CATSRDGTGPYNEQFF
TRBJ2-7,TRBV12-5,CASGVSGGSEQYF
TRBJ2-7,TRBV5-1,CASSLAPGNEQYF
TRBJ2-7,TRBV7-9,CASSWGSEQYF
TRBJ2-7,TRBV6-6,CASGFYEQYF
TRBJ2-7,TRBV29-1,CSGWGNEQYF
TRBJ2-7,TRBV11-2,CASSLGSGSYEQYF
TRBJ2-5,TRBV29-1,CSVGRGGTSSETQYF
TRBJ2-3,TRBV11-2,CASSLPPGQPRVSTDTQYF
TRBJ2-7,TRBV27,CASSPSIGAGAGEQYF
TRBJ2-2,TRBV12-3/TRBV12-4,CASTLSNGELFF
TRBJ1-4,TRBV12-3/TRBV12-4,CASSSPGYNEKLFF
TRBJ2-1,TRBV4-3,CASSQDAGLYNEQFF
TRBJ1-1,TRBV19,CASSGPMGQLRSTEAFF
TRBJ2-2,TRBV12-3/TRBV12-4,CASGLNGENTGELFF
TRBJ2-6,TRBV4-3,CASSQVAGSGANVLTF
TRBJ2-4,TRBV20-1,CSASGAEVAKNIQYF
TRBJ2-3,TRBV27,CASTTGGDTQYF
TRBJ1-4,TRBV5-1,CASSLKIGGTNEKLFF
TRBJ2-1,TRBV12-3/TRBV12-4,CASSGKPSYNEQFF
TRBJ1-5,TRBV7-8,CASSLDRVAQPQHF
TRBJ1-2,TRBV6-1,CASSTQGRTGGYTF
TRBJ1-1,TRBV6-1,CASTEGPQGTEAFF
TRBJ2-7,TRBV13,CASSGKGLGYEQYF
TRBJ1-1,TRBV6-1,CASSERENTEAFF
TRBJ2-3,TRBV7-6,CASSFRTGSGTDTQYF
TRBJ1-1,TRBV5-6,CASSPATGGNTEAFF
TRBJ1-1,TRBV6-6,CASAGVTTEAFF
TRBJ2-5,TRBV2,CASSDSELETQYF
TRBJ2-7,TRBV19,CASAPGGRGGEQYF
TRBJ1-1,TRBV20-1,CSAEATGGSEAFF
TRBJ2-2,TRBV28,CASSSPGVPGELFF
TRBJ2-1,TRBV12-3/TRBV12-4,CASSPPMGGYNEQFF
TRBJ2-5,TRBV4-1,CASSQIADERETQYF
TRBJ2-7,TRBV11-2,CASSLVSGQYEQYF
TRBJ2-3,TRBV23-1,CASSQFQLAGERDTQYF
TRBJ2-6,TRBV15,CATSSAKGASGANVLTF
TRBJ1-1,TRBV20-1,CSARGGSSTEAFF
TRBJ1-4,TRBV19,CASTKRRLGTNEKLFF
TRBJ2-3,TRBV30,CAWKAIKSDTQYF
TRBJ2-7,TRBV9,CASSVEPSGTYEQYF
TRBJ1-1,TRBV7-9,CASSPGEGALVTEAFF
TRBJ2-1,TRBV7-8,CASSLEATGLFDEQFF
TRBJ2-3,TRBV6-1,CASSERLATDTQYF
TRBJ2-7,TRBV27,CASSLSGYKEQYF
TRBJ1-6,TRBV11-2,CASSLERTSYNSPLHF
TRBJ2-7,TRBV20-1,CSARLAAGEQYF
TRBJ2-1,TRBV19,CASKTGGGNNEQFF